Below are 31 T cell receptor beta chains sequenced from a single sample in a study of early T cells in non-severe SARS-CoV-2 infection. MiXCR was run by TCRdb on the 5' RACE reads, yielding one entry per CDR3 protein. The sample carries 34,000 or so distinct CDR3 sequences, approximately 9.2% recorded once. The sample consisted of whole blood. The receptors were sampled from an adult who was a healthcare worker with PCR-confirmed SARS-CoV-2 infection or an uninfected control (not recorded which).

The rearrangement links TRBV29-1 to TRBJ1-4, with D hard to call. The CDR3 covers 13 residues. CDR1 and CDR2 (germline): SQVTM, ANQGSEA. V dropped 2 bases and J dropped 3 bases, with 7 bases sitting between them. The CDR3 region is CSVEYGPNEKLFF. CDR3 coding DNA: TGCAGCGTTGAATACGGGCCTAATGAAAAACTGTTTTTT.

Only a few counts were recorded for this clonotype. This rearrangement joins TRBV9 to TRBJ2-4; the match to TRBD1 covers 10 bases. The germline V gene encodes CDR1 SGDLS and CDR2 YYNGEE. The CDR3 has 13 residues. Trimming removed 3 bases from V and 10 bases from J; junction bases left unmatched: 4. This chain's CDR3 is CASSAGQGGIQYF. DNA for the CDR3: TGTGCCAGCAGCGCCGGACAGGGGGGTATTCAGTACTTC.

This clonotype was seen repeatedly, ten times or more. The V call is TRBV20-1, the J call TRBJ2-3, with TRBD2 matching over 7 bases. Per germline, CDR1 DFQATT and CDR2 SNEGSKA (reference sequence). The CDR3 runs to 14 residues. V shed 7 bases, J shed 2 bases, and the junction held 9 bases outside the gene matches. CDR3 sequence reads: CSVTPGLYTDTQYF. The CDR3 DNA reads TGCAGTGTTACACCGGGACTATACACAGATACGCAGTATTTT.

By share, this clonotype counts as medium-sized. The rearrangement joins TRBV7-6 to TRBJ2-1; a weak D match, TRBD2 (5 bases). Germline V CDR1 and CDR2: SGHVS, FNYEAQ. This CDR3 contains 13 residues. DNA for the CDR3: TGTGCAACCGGGCGGGCTTCCTACAATGAGCAGTTCTTC. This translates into CATGRASYNEQFF.

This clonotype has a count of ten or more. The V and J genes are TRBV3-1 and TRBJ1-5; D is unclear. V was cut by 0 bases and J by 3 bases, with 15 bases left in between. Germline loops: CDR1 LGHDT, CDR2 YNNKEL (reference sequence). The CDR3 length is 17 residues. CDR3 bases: TGTGCCAGCAGCCAAGATTTAGGGAAAAAGAACAATCAGCCCCAGCATTTT. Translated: CASSQDLGKKNNQPQHF.

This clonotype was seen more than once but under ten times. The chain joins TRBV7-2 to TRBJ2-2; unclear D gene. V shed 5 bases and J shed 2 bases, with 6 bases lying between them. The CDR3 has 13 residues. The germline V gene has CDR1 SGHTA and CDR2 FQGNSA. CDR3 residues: CASSRYNTGELFF. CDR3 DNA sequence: TGTGCCAGCAGCCGCTACAACACCGGGGAGCTGTTTTTT.

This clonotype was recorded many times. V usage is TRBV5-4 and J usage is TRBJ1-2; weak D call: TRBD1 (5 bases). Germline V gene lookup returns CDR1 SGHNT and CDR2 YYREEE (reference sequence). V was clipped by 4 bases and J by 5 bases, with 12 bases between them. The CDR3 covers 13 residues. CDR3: CASSGGTLYGYTF. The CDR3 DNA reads TGTGCCAGCAGCGGGGGAACTCTATATGGCTACACCTTC.

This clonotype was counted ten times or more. In nucleotides, the CDR3 is TGTGCCAGTAGGACCGATAATAATGGTCCGACCCAGTACTTC. Translating it yields CASRTDNNGPTQYF. The chain couples TRBV19 to TRBJ2-5; D remains ambiguous. CDR3 length: 14 residues. Germline V gene lookup returns CDR1 LNHDA and CDR2 SQIVND (reference sequence). V lost 6 bases to trimming and J lost 7 bases, with 18 bases between them.

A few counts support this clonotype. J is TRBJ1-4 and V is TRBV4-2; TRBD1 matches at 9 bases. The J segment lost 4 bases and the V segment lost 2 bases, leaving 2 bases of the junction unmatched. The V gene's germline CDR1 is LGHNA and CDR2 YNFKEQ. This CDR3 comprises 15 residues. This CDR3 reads CASSQPGQGNEKLFF. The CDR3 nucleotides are TGTGCCAGCAGCCAACCGGGACAGGGTAATGAAAAACTGTTTTTT.

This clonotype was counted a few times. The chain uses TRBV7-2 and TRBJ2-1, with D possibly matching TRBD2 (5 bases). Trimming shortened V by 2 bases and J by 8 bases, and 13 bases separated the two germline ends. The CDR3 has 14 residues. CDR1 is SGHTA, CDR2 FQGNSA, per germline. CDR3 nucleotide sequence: TGTGCCAGCAGCTTAACCCCCGGGGTGGATGAGCAGTTCTTC. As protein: CASSLTPGVDEQFF.

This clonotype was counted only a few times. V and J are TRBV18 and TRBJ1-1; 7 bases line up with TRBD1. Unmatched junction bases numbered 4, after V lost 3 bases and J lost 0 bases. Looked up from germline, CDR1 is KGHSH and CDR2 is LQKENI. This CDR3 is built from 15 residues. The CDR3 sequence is CASSPYRGMNTEAFF. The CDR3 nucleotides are TGTGCCAGCTCACCGTACAGGGGTATGAACACTGAAGCTTTCTTT.

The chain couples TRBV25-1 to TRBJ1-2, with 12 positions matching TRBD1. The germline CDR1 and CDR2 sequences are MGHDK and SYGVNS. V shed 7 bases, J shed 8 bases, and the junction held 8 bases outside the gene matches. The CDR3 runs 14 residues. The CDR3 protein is CASTFGTGGAGYTF. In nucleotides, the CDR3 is TGTGCCAGCACTTTTGGGACAGGGGGCGCAGGCTACACCTTC.

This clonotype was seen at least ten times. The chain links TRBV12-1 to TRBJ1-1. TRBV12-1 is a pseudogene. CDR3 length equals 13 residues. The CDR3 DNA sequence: TGTGCCAGCCACCTGAGGGTAAAAACTGAAGCTTTCTTT. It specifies CASHLRVKTEAFF.

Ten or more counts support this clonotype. CDR3 residues: CASAGGLEETQYF. The DNA of the CDR3 is TGTGCCAGCGCGGGAGGACTAGAGGAGACCCAGTACTTC. V and J are TRBV3-1 and TRBJ2-5; TRBD2 matches 8 bases. Germline CDR1 and CDR2: LGHDT and YNNKEL (reference sequence). Trimming took 8 bases from V and 5 from J; bases not matched to a gene: 7. The CDR3 length is 13 residues.

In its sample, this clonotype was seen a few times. The DNA of the CDR3 is TGTGCCAGCAGACTAGCCGAGACCCAGTACTTC. As protein: CASRLAETQYF. V is TRBV2 and J is TRBJ2-5, with TRBD2 as a possible D gene (6 bases). The V end lost 6 bases, the J end lost 5 bases, and 7 bases lay between the germline ends. The CDR3 contains 11 residues. Per the germline V gene, CDR1 is SNHLY and CDR2 is FYNNEI. The full variable domain, rest sourced from reference TRBV2 and TRBJ2-5, is EPEVTQTPSHQVTQMGQEVILRCVPISNHLYFYWYRQILGQKVEFLVSFYNNEISEKSEIFDDQFSVERPDGSNFTLKIRSTKLEDSAMYFCASRLAETQYFGPGTRLLVL.

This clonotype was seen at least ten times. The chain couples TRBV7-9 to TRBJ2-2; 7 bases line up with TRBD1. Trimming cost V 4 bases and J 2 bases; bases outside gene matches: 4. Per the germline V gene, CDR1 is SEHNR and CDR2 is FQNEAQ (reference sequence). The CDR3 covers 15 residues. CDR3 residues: CASSSTGHNTGELFF. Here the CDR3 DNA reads TGTGCCAGCAGCTCGACAGGGCATAACACCGGGGAGCTGTTTTTT.

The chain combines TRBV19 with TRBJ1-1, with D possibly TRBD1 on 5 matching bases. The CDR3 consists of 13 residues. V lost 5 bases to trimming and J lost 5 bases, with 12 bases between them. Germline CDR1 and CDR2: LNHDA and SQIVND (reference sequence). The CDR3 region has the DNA TGTGCCAGTAGTTCAAGGGGAGGAACTGAAGCTTTCTTT. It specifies CASSSRGGTEAFF.

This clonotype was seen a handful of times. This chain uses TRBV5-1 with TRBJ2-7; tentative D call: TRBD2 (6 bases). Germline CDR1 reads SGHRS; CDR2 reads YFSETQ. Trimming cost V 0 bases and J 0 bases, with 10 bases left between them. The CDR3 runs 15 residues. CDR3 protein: CASSLVAGSSYEQYF. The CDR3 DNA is TGCGCCAGCAGCTTGGTGGCGGGGTCCTCCTACGAGCAGTACTTC. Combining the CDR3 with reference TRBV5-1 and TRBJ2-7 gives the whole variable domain KAGVTQTPRYLIKTRGQQVTLSCSPISGHRSVSWYQQTPGQGLQFLFEYFSETQRNKGNFPGRFSGRQFSNSRSEMNVSTLELGDSALYLCASSLVAGSSYEQYFGPGTRLTVT.

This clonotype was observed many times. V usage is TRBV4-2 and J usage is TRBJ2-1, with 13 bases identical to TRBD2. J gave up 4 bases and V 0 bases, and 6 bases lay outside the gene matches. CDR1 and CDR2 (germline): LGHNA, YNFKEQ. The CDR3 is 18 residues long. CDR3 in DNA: TGTGCCAGCAGCCAAGAGGCTACTAGCGGGGGGGTTTACAATGAGCAGTTCTTC. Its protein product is CASSQEATSGGVYNEQFF.

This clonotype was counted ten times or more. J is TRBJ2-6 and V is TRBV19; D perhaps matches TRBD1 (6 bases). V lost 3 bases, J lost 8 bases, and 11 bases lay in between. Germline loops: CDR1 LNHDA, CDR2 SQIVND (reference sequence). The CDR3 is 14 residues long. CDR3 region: CASSIQGSTNVLTF. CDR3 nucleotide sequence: TGTGCCAGTAGTATCCAGGGGTCGACCAACGTCCTGACTTTC.

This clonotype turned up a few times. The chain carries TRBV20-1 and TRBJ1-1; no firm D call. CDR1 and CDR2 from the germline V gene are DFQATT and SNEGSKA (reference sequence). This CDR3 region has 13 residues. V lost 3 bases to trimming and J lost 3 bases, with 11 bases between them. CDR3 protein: CSASKGRYTEAFF. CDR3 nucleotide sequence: TGCAGTGCTAGTAAGGGTCGGTACACTGAAGCTTTCTTT.

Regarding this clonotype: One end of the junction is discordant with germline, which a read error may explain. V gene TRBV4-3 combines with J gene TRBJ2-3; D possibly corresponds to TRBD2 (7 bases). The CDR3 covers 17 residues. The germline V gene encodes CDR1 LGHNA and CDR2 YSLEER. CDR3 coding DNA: TGCGCCAGCAGCCAAGAGCTAGGGGGGGGATACGCAGATAAGCAGTATTTT. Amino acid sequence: CASSQELGGGYADKQYF.

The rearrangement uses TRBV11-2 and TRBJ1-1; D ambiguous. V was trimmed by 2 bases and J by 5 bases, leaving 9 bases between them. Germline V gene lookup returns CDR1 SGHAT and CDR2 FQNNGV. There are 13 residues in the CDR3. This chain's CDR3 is CASSLLSNTEAFF. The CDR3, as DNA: TGTGCCAGCAGCTTACTTTCCAATACTGAAGCTTTCTTT.

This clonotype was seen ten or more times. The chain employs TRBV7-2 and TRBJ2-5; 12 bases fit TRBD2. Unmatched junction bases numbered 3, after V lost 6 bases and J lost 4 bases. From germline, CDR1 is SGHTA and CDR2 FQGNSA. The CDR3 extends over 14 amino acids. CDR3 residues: CASRTSGGLETQYF. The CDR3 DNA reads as TGTGCCAGCAGAACTAGCGGGGGGTTAGAGACCCAGTACTTC.

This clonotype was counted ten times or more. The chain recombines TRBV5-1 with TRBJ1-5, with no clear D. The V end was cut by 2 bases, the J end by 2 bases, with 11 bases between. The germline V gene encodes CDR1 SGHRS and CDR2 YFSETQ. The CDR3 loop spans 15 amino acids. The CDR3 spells CASSFNGFGNQPQHF. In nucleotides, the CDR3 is TGCGCCAGCAGCTTTAACGGGTTTGGCAATCAGCCCCAGCATTTT.

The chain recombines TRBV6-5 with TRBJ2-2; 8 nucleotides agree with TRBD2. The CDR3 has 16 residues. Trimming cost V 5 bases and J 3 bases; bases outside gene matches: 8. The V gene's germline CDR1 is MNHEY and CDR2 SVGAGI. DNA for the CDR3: TGTGCCAGCAGTCCTCCGGGCGGGGGGTACACCGGGGAGCTGTTTTTT. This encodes CASSPPGGGYTGELFF.

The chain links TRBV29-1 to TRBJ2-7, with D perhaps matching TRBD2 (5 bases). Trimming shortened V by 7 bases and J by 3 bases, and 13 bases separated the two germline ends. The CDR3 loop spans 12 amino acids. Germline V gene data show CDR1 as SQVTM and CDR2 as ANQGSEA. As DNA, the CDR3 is TGCAGCGGACCTCCCGACTACTACGAGCAGTACTTC. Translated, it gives CSGPPDYYEQYF.

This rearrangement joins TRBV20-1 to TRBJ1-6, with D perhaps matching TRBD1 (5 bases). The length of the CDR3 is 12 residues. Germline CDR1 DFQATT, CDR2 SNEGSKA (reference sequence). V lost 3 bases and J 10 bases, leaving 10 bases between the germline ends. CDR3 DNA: TGCAGTGCTAGGATGGGGGAATCACCCCTCCACTTT. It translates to CSARMGESPLHF.

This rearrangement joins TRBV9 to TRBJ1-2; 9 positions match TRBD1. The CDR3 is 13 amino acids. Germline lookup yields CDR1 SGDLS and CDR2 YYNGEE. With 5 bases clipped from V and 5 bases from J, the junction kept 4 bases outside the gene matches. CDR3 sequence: CASRETGGYGYTF. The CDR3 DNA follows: TGTGCCAGCAGAGAGACAGGGGGGTATGGCTACACCTTC.

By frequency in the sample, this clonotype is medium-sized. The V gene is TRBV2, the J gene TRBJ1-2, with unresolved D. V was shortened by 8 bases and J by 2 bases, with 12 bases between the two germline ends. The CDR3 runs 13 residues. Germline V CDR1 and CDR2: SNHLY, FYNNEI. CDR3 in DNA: TGTGCCAGCCACAATGGGGTGAACTATGGCTACACCTTC. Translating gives CASHNGVNYGYTF.

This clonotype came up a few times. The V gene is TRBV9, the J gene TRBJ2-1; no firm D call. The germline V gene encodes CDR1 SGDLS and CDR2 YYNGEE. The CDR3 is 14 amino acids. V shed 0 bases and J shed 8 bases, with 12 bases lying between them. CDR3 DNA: TGTGCCAGCAGCGTAGCGGTAACGGGCGATGAGCAGTTCTTC. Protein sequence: CASSVAVTGDEQFF.